A single sample is the source of the 18 T cell receptor beta chains below, sequenced in a study of read filtering for tumor transcriptome and immune sequencing. The library was built from roughly 400 ng RNA with molecular barcoded adaptors for alpha/delta and beta/gamma chains. TCRdb reprocessed the reads with MiXCR, giving one entry per CDR3 protein. The sample records around 30,000 distinct CDR3 sequences, around a sixth being singletons. The sequenced sample was a population of CD138-negative cells sorted from bone marrow. These receptors all stem from a donor at least 40 years old with multiple myeloma.

This chain uses TRBV27 with TRBJ1-1; D call uncertain. Between the trimmed V and J ends, which lost 6 bases and 0 bases, there was a span of 11 bases. This CDR3 is built from 14 residues. From germline, CDR1 is MNHEY and CDR2 SMNVEV (reference sequence). As DNA, the CDR3 is TGTGCCAGCAGCAAGGGAGGGCTGAACACTGAAGCTTTCTTT. Amino acids: CASSKGGLNTEAFF.

This clonotype showed up just a few times. The V and J genes are TRBV3-1 and TRBJ2-3; D unclear. This CDR3 has 15 amino acids. Germline V gives CDR1 LGHDT, CDR2 YNNKEL (reference sequence). V was cut by 0 bases and J by 1 base, with 8 bases left in between. The CDR3: CASSQEASGTDTQYF. The CDR3 nucleotides read TGTGCCAGCAGCCAAGAAGCGTCCGGCACAGATACGCAGTATTTT.

Comment on this clonotype: A clone one base away is much larger, so this may be a read error. The chain carries TRBV20-1 and TRBJ1-2; D remains unclear. The V gene's germline CDR1 is DFQATT and CDR2 SNEGSKA (reference sequence). There are 11 residues in the CDR3. The DNA of the CDR3 is TGCAGTGCTAGGGAAGACTATGGCTACGCCTTC. It codes for CSAREDYGYAF.

This clonotype was counted only a few times. Given a much more abundant clone one base away, this may be a read error. Likely a read error: the CDR3 ends without its conserved phenylalanine or tryptophan. The gene calls are TRBV3-1 and TRBJ2-1, with 10 bases fitting TRBD2. The CDR3 extends over 16 amino acids. V lost 0 bases and J lost 4; bases outside the gene matches: 3. Per the germline V gene, CDR1 is LGHDT and CDR2 is YNNKEL (reference sequence). CDR3 region: CASSQDLLAGYNEQFL. The CDR3 DNA reads TGTGCCAGCAGCCAAGATTTACTAGCGGGGTACAATGAGCAGTTCCTC.

The sample holds many counts of this clonotype. The rearrangement joins TRBV4-2 to TRBJ2-3; 7 positions agree with TRBD2. The germline gives CDR1 LGHNA, CDR2 YNFKEQ. There are 15 residues in the CDR3. The J segment lost 1 base and the V segment lost 0 bases, leaving 1 base of the junction unmatched. DNA of the CDR3: TGTGCCAGCAGCCAAGAGGGGGGGGGCACAGATACGCAGTATTTT. Translation: CASSQEGGGTDTQYF.

This clonotype was seen at least ten times. The chain carries TRBV5-1 and TRBJ2-1; D not resolved. Germline V lookup: CDR1 SGHRS, CDR2 YFSETQ. The CDR3 covers 14 residues. V was shortened by 4 bases and J by 2 bases, with 10 bases between the two germline ends. The CDR3 here is CASSVAGPYNEQFF. Written as DNA, the CDR3 is TGCGCCAGCAGCGTTGCCGGGCCCTACAATGAGCAGTTCTTC.

A word on this clonotype: It may be a read error: a sequence one base away is much more abundant. The chain carries TRBV19 and TRBJ2-2; D is uncertain. V lost 4 bases, J lost 7 bases, and 10 bases lay in between. CDR3 length: 13 amino acids. Germline CDR1 and CDR2: LNHDA and SQIVND (reference sequence). The CDR3 protein is CASSTRSIGELFF. CDR3 in DNA: TGTGCCAGTAGTACCCGGAGCATCGGGGAGCTGTTTTTT.

This clonotype was detected many times. The chain uses TRBV6-5 and TRBJ2-7; D possibly corresponds to TRBD1 (6 bases). The V gene's germline CDR1 is MNHEY and CDR2 SVGAGI. Trimming removed 6 bases at V and 0 bases at J, with 12 bases between. The CDR3 is 14 amino acids. The CDR3, as DNA: TGTGCCAGCAGAGCCGGGACAACCTCCTACGAGCAGTACTTC. It encodes CASRAGTTSYEQYF.

The chain employs TRBV29-1 and TRBJ2-5, with D maybe TRBD1 (5 bases). The ends were cut back, 8 bases at V and 7 bases at J, with 17 bases in the middle. CDR1 is SQVTM and CDR2 is ANQGSEA in the germline V gene. The CDR3 has 12 amino acids. The CDR3 region has the DNA TGCAGCTTAGGTCAGGGCTCACCGACCCAGTACTTC. Its translation: CSLGQGSPTQYF.

Many counts were recorded for this clonotype. The chain employs TRBV5-1 and TRBJ1-2, with no clear D. Per the germline V gene, CDR1 is SGHRS and CDR2 is YFSETQ. Trimming left V 0 bases short and J 7 bases short, with 10 bases between. The CDR3 runs to 13 residues. CDR3 residues: CASSLELVSGYTF. Written as DNA, the CDR3 is TGCGCCAGCAGCTTGGAACTCGTGTCTGGCTACACCTTC.

This clonotype is medium-sized (0.01 to 0.1%). V usage is TRBV20-1 and J usage is TRBJ2-1; D is perhaps TRBD2 (6 bases). The CDR3 totals 13 residues. Trimming took 3 bases from V and 4 from J, leaving 10 bases between them. CDR1 is DFQATT and CDR2 is SNEGSKA in the germline V gene (reference sequence). The CDR3 DNA sequence: TGCAGTGCTAGGGGGGACTTTTACAATGAGCAGTTCTTC. As protein: CSARGDFYNEQFF.

The chain couples TRBV12-3 or TRBV12-4 to TRBJ2-1; 9 nucleotides line up with TRBD1. The CDR3 consists of 15 residues. The J segment lost 7 bases and the V segment lost 0 bases, leaving 4 bases of the junction unmatched. The CDR3 coding sequence is TGTGCCAGCAGTTTAGCGGGACAGGGTCGGAATGAGCAGTTCTTC. Translating it yields CASSLAGQGRNEQFF.

About this clonotype: This may arise from a read error, as a much more abundant clone is one base away. The rearrangement links TRBV20-1 to TRBJ1-2, with no clear D. The CDR3 contains 12 residues. The V gene's germline CDR1 is DFQATT and CDR2 SNEGSKA (reference sequence). CDR3 DNA: TGCAGTGCCCCACAAGCTAACTATGGCTACATCTTC. It encodes CSAPQANYGYIF.

The chain recombines TRBV28 with TRBJ1-6; 9 bases match TRBD1. The CDR3 contains 14 residues. The junction had 1 base not matched to a gene; V was cut back by 4 bases and J by 6 bases. Germline lookup yields CDR1 MDHEN and CDR2 SYDVKM. The CDR3 protein is CASSSQGANSPLHF. Written as DNA, the CDR3 is TGTGCCAGCAGTTCACAGGGGGCTAATTCACCCCTCCACTTT.

Note on this clonotype: At one end the junction does not follow the germline gene, possibly because of a read error. For the CDR3, the DNA is TGTGCCGGCAGCCCTTACAGGGGGGGTGAGACCCAGTACTTC. Amino acids: CAGSPYRGGETQYF. The chain is built from TRBV11-2 and TRBJ2-5; a weak D match, TRBD1 (8 bases). CDR3 length equals 14 residues. Germline V lookup: CDR1 SGHAT, CDR2 FQNNGV.

This clonotype was found many times. The genes are TRBV11-2 and TRBJ2-7; 8 positions agree with TRBD2. The CDR3 consists of 15 residues. Unmatched junction bases numbered 6, after V lost 2 bases and J lost 3 bases. Germline CDR1 is SGHAT and CDR2 is FQNNGV. CDR3 in amino acids: CASSLNGGGSYEQYF. For the CDR3, the DNA is TGTGCCAGCAGCTTAAACGGGGGGGGGAGCTACGAGCAGTACTTC.

To note about this clonotype: At one boundary the junction diverges from the germline segment, which might be a read error. The CDR3 protein is CGARGRGRGVDTQYF. Written as DNA, the CDR3 is TGCGGTGCTAGAGGCAGGGGGCGCGGTGTAGATACGCAGTATTTT. This chain uses TRBV20-1 with TRBJ2-3, with 8 bases identical to TRBD1. The CDR3 runs to 15 residues. CDR1 is DFQATT and CDR2 is SNEGSKA in the germline V gene (reference sequence).

The table lists this clonotype with many counts. This chain links TRBV7-8 with TRBJ1-2, with D uncertain. V was shortened by 5 bases and J by 8 bases, with 12 bases between the two germline ends. CDR3 size: 12 residues. In germline, CDR1 is SGHVS, CDR2 FQNEAQ. CDR3 region: CASSPRASGYTF. CDR3 DNA sequence: TGTGCCAGCAGCCCGCGGGCCTCAGGCTACACCTTC. The whole variable domain, remainder taken from reference TRBV7-8 and TRBJ1-2, is GAGVSQSPRYKVAKRGQDVALRCDPISGHVSLFWYQQALGQGPEFLTYFQNEAQLDKSGLPSDRFFAERPEGSVSTLKIQRTQQEDSAVYLCASSPRASGYTFGSGTRLTVV.